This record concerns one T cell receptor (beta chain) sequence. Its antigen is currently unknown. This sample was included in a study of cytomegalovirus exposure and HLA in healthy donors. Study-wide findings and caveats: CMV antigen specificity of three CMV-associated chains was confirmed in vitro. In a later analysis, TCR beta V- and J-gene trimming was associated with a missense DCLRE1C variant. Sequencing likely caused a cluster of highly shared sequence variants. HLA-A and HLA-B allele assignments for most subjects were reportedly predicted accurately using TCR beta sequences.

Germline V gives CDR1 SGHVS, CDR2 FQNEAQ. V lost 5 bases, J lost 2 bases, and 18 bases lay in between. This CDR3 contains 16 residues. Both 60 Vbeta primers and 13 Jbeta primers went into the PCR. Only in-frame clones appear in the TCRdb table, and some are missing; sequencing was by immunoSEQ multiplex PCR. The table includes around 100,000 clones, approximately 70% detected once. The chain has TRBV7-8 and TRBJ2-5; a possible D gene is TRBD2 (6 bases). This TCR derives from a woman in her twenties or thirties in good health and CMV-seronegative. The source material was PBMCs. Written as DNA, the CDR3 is TGTGCCAGCAGCCGGAACGGGGACTTGGCACAAGAGACCCAGTACTTC. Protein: CASSRNGDLAQETQYF.